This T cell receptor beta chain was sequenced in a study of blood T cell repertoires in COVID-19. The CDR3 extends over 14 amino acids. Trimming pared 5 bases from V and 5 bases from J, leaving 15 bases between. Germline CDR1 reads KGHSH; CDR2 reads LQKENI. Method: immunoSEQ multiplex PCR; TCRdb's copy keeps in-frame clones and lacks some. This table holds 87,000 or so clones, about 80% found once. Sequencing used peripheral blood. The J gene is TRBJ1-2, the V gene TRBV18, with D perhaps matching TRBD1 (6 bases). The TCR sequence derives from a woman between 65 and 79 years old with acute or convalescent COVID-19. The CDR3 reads CASSSGTTQYGYTF. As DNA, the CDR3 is TGTGCCAGCTCATCCGGGACAACTCAATATGGCTACACCTTC.